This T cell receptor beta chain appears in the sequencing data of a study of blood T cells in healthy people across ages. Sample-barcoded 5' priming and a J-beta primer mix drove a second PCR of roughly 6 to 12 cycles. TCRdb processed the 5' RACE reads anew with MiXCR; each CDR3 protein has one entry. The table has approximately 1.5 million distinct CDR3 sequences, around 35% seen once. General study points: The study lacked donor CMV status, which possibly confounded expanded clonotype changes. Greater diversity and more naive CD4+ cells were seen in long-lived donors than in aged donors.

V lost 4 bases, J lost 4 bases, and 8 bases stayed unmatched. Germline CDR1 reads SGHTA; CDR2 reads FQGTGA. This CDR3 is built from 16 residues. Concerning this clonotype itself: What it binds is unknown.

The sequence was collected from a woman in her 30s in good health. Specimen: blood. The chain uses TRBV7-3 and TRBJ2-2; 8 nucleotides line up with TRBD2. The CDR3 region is CASSSHTGGGTGELFF. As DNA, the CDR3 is TGTGCCAGCAGCTCGCACACGGGAGGGGGCACCGGGGAGCTGTTTTTT.